A selection of T cell receptor beta chains follows, all from one sample in a study of T cell repertoires in cytomegalovirus infection. No antigens are known for them. TCRdb re-called the reads with MiXCR, one entry per CDR3 protein. In the table there are about 220,000 distinct CDR3 sequences, 35% to 40% of which are singletons. The material sequenced was CD8+ T cells from cultured PBMCs, taken from culture after CMV antigen stimulation. These receptors all come from a human donor in good health (CMV status not recorded). Some clones in this sample may be carry-over from other donors' samples. The CDR3 runs from the conserved cysteine through the conserved F or W. Fields, in order: D gene, J gene, CDR3 length, clone size, V gene, CDR3 DNA, CDR3 protein. The D gene is left open where the match is weak. Clone size is given for some rows only: seen once, a few or many times, or a class if the clone is expanded.

NA,TRBJ1-2,16,many,TRBV20-1,TGCAGTGCTGGGACTCCCTACCTTACAGGGATCTATGGCTACACCTTC,CSAGTPYLTGIYGYTF
NA,TRBJ1-5,15,NA,TRBV4-1,TGCGCCAGCAGCCAAGAGGAAAAGGTCAATCAGCCCCAGCATTTT,CASSQEEKVNQPQHF
NA,TRBJ2-7,15,NA,TRBV7-6,TGTGCCAGCAGCTTAGGGCAAGGGGCCGGGGGCGAGCAGTACTTC,CASSLGQGAGGEQYF
NA,TRBJ1-6,17,NA,TRBV6-6,TGTGCCAGCAGTTACTCGACGGCAAACTCCTATAATTCACCCCTCCACTTT,CASSYSTANSYNSPLHF
TRBD1,TRBJ1-5,16,NA,TRBV27,TGTGCCAGCAGCCCTTCCTGGACAGGGCGCAATCAGCCCCAGCATTTT,CASSPSWTGRNQPQHF
TRBD1,TRBJ2-1,15,many,TRBV7-3,TGTGCCAGCAGCTTATTCCAGGGGGCTGACAATGAGCAGTTCTTC,CASSLFQGADNEQFF
TRBD2,TRBJ2-2,16,NA,TRBV7-2,TGTGCCTCCAATTGGGGCGGGGGGGCGGAAACCGGGGAGCTGTTTTTT,CASNWGGGAETGELFF
NA,TRBJ1-1,12,NA,TRBV10-2,TGCGCCAGCAGTGCTGGGGCCCCTGAAGCTTTCTTT,CASSAGAPEAFF
NA,TRBJ2-4,12,NA,TRBV7-6,TGTGCCAGCAGCCCAGGGGCTAACATTCAGTACTTC,CASSPGANIQYF
TRBD1,TRBJ1-1,15,NA,TRBV27,TGTGCCAGCAGTTTAGGCCGGACAGGGAACACTGAAGCTTTCTTT,CASSLGRTGNTEAFF
NA,TRBJ2-7,15,NA,TRBV27,TGTGCCAGCAGTTTCTACCCCACCAGCTCCTACGAGCAGTACTTC,CASSFYPTSSYEQYF
TRBD1,TRBJ2-2,15,few,TRBV7-8,TGTGCCAGCAGTCCTGAACAGGGGGGAACCGGGGAGCTGTTTTTT,CASSPEQGGTGELFF
TRBD2,TRBJ2-5,17,NA,TRBV4-2,TGTGCCAGCAGCCAAGAAACTACTAGCGGTATACAAGAGACCCAGTACTTC,CASSQETTSGIQETQYF
NA,TRBJ2-1,13,few,TRBV6-5,TGTGCCAGCAGGGCGTCCCGAAACAATGAGCAGTTCTTC,CASRASRNNEQFF
TRBD2,TRBJ2-1,15,many,TRBV7-8,TGTGCCAGCAGCTTACGGGACGCGGGAGGCGATGAGCAGTTCTTC,CASSLRDAGGDEQFF